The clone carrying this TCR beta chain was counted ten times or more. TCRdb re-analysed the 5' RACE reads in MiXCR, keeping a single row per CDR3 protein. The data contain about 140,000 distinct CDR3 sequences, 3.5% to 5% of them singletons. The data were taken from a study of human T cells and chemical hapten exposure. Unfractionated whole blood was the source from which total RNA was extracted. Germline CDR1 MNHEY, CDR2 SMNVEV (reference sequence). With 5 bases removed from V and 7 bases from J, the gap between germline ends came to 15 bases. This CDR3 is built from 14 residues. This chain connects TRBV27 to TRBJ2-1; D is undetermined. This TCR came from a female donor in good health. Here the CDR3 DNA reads TGTGCCAGCAGTCCCATCAACCCCCGGAATGAGCAGTTCTTC. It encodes CASSPINPRNEQFF.